This T cell receptor beta chain is drawn from a study of regulatory T cells in long-lasting Graves disease. The time point was: persistent/refractory GD, antithyroid drugs over 5 years with positive TRAb. The TCR library was made from RNA extracted from PBMCs. Study results and limitations: Persistent disease was associated with favored TRBV28 usage and with favored use of TRBJ1-2 and TRBJ2-5. Thyroid tissue was not sampled; only peripheral blood was.

Arm-PCR with iRepertoire HTBI primers amplified the CDR3 regions for these TCR beta libraries. TCRdb itself ran the multiplex PCR reads through MiXCR, one entry per CDR3 protein. This table has 400,000 or so distinct CDR3 sequences, less than 25% appearing once. The CDR3 has 16 amino acids. Trimming at V came to 2 bases and at J to 2 bases, leaving 8 bases not matched to a gene. The V gene's germline CDR1 is SGHVS and CDR2 FQNEAQ. At least ten counts were recorded for this clonotype. Its antigen is as yet unknown. J is TRBJ2-7 and V is TRBV7-8; 8 positions agree with TRBD1. The source is a female donor with Graves disease. The sequences come from peripheral blood mononuclear cells (PBMCs), collected when the disease was refractory, from a patient treated with antithyroid drugs. Here the CDR3 reads CASSLLGGTGPYEQYF. CDR3 bases: TGTGCCAGCAGCTTACTAGGAGGGACAGGACCCTACGAGCAGTACTTC. The variable domain in full, with the rest retrieved from reference TRBV7-8 and TRBJ2-7, is GAGVSQSPRYKVAKRGQDVALRCDPISGHVSLFWYQQALGQGPEFLTYFQNEAQLDKSGLPSDRFFAERPEGSVSTLKIQRTQQEDSAVYLCASSLLGGTGPYEQYFGPGTRLTVT.